Listed below are T cell receptor beta chains from one sample, sequenced in a study of blood T cell repertoires in COVID-19. Sequencing used immunoSEQ multiplex PCR; TCRdb keeps in-frame clones, though not all of them. This sample yields about 260,000 clones, of which roughly 90% are seen a single time; over 1.5% belongs to the top ten. The sequenced sample was peripheral blood. The origin of the receptors is a man aged 30 to 39 with active or convalescent COVID-19. Both conserved end residues are trimmed from each CDR3. Each record gives: J gene, V gene, CDR3 protein.

TRBJ1-1 TRBV11-2 ASSLEGRGGAF
TRBJ2-2 TRBV2 ASSDPRANTGELF
TRBJ1-3 TRBV9 ASSHPRTVTGNTIY
TRBJ1-1 TRBV3-1/TRBV3-2 ASSYGTGGEAF
TRBJ1-3 TRBV30 AWRDTVALINTIY
TRBJ1-5 TRBV2 ASRPTGTGILSNQPQH
TRBJ1-1 TRBV2 ASRVTGNTEAF
TRBJ2-2 TRBV7-9 ASSLGGTSGERELF
TRBJ2-3 TRBV30 AWNQGGSDTQY
TRBJ2-5 TRBV27 ASSIGQGGETQY
TRBJ1-2 TRBV13 ASSLAANGYT
TRBJ2-5 TRBV2 ASSEALAGGQETQY
TRBJ2-5 TRBV5-6 ASSLSGADPPETQY
TRBJ2-1 TRBV15 ATSARSGGRGSSYNEQF
TRBJ2-2 TRBV11-2 ASSPWPGGSTGELF
TRBJ2-5 TRBV6-4 ASPRGQETQY
TRBJ2-7 TRBV4-1 ASSQAGTGGPNEQY
TRBJ1-4 TRBV2 ASSKDRGDEKLF
TRBJ1-4 TRBV12-3/TRBV12-4 ASTLTGFEKLF
TRBJ2-1 TRBV12-5 ASGLDTYNEQF
TRBJ2-3 TRBV5-6 ASSLAGWTSGEDTQY
TRBJ2-7 TRBV13 ASSSGSYEQY
TRBJ1-4 TRBV7-8 ASSLGWGQLMLGAEKLF
TRBJ2-5 TRBV5-1 ASSLESSGEQETQY